This entry lists 16 T cell receptor beta chains sequenced from one sample in a study of cytomegalovirus exposure and HLA in healthy donors. The primer mix had 60 Vbeta and 13 Jbeta primers. Method: immunoSEQ multiplex PCR; TCRdb's copy keeps in-frame clones and lacks some. The sample yields 150,000 to 200,000 clones, around four fifths seen once. Sequenced input: PBMCs. The source of these receptors is a young man in good health and CMV-seropositive.

The V call is TRBV12-5, the J call TRBJ2-7; possibly TRBD2 for D (5 bases). The germline V gene encodes CDR1 LGHNT and CDR2 FRNRAP. V lost 0 bases to trimming and J lost 0 bases, with 15 bases between them. The CDR3 length is 17 residues. CDR3 in DNA: TGTGCTAGTGGTTTGGTAGAGGGCTCTAGAGTCTCCTACGAGCAGTACTTC. It translates to CASGLVEGSRVSYEQYF.

The chain has TRBV29-1 and TRBJ2-3, with D possibly being TRBD1 (6 bases). Germline loops: CDR1 SQVTM, CDR2 ANQGSEA. CDR3 length: 16 residues. With 5 bases removed from V and 0 bases from J, the gap between germline ends came to 18 bases. CDR3 nucleotides: TGCAGCGTTAACCCCGAGGGGGTTCGGAGCACAGATACGCAGTATTTT. It specifies CSVNPEGVRSTDTQYF.

This clone has just a few counts. The rearrangement joins TRBV5-6 to TRBJ1-2; D uncertain. Looked up from germline, CDR1 is SGHDT and CDR2 is YYEEEE. This CDR3 region has 15 residues. The V end was cut by 4 bases, the J end by 8 bases, with 21 bases between. CDR3 DNA: TGTGCCAGCAGCCCGGCGGGAGAGGGCCCCTCGGGCTACACCTTC. Protein sequence: CASSPAGEGPSGYTF.

This rearrangement joins TRBV7-2 to TRBJ1-3, with D possibly TRBD1 on 5 matching bases. Trimming removed 2 bases at V and 0 bases at J, with 8 bases between. CDR3 size: 15 residues. Germline V CDR1 and CDR2: SGHTA, FQGNSA. The CDR3 reads CASSLQGRSGNTIYF. The CDR3 nucleotides read TGTGCCAGCAGCTTACAGGGCCGCTCTGGAAACACCATATATTTT.

The chain uses TRBV19 and TRBJ2-7; perhaps TRBD2 as D (5 bases). This CDR3 is 14 amino acids long. The V end lost 6 bases, the J end lost 6 bases, and 18 bases lay between the germline ends. Germline CDR1 LNHDA, CDR2 SQIVND (reference sequence). In DNA, the CDR3 is TGTGCCAGTAGCCCCGGGGTTGGAGTGAGCGAGCAGTACTTC. Protein sequence: CASSPGVGVSEQYF.

This clone is termed medium-sized. The chain links TRBV5-5 to TRBJ1-5; D unclear. The V end lost 0 bases, the J end lost 7 bases, and 8 bases lay between the germline ends. This CDR3 spans 13 amino acids. The germline V gene has CDR1 SGHKS and CDR2 YYEKEE (reference sequence). CDR3 loop: CASSLGFRQPQHF. CDR3 DNA sequence: TGTGCCAGCAGCTTGGGATTTAGACAGCCCCAGCATTTT. Together with reference TRBV5-5 and TRBJ1-5, the CDR3 gives the full variable domain: DAGVTQSPTHLIKTRGQQVTLRCSPISGHKSVSWYQQVLGQGPQFIFQYYEKEERGRGNFPDRFSARQFPNYSSELNVNALLLGDSALYLCASSLGFRQPQHFGDGTRLSIL.

The table lists this clone with a few counts. The chain employs TRBV4-1 and TRBJ2-7; perhaps TRBD1 as D (6 bases). V was cut by 1 base and J by 2 bases, with 15 bases left in between. The CDR3 spans 16 residues. Germline loops: CDR1 MGHRA, CDR2 YSYEKL. CDR3 nucleotide sequence: TGCGCCAGCAGCCAAGGTCACCCGGACAGCACCTACGAGCAGTACTTC. It is translated as CASSQGHPDSTYEQYF.

This chain connects TRBV5-6 to TRBJ2-3; D is possibly TRBD1 (5 bases). CDR1 and CDR2 (germline): SGHDT, YYEEEE. V lost 2 bases and J 3 bases, leaving 13 bases between the germline ends. CDR3 length: 15 amino acids. The CDR3 loop is CASSFREIETDTQYF. CDR3 DNA: TGTGCCAGCAGCTTCAGGGAAATTGAAACAGATACGCAGTATTTT.

This clone occurred once. It is unclear where the CDR3 begins or ends on the DNA, so no DNA is shown, and the CDR3 is as TCRdb lists it. The V and J genes are TRBV23-1 and TRBJ1-1. TRBV23-1 qualifies as an ORF whose function is uncertain. Inclusive of both ends, the CDR3 amounts to 12 amino acids. The CDR3 region is CASSQVARGSFF.

The gene calls are TRBV5-5 and TRBJ1-1, with 8 positions matching TRBD1. The junction had 6 bases not matched to a gene; V was cut back by 5 bases and J by 0 bases. The CDR3 is 15 residues long. The germline CDR1 and CDR2 sequences are SGHKS and YYEKEE (reference sequence). Here the CDR3 DNA reads TGTGCCAGCAGAACGGACAGGGCCATGAACACTGAAGCTTTCTTT. The encoded protein is CASRTDRAMNTEAFF.

The rearrangement links TRBV19 to TRBJ2-7, with 10 bases fitting TRBD1. V gave up 1 base and J gave up 3 bases; unmatched junction bases: 3. This CDR3 region has 15 residues. The V gene's germline CDR1 is LNHDA and CDR2 SQIVND (reference sequence). The chain's CDR3 is CASSIAWDRGYEQYF. For the CDR3, the DNA is TGTGCCAGTAGTATAGCTTGGGACAGGGGCTACGAGCAGTACTTC.

The chain uses TRBV6-6 and TRBJ1-5; no clear D gene. CDR3 length: 12 amino acids. Germline assignment: CDR1 MNHNY and CDR2 SVGAGI (reference sequence). Between the trimmed V and J ends, which lost 6 bases and 3 bases, there was a span of 6 bases. As DNA, the CDR3 is TGTGCCAGCAGACAGACCAATCAGCCCCAGCATTTT. Its protein product is CASRQTNQPQHF.

This rearrangement joins TRBV5-1 to TRBJ1-3, with D unresolved. Looked up from germline, CDR1 is SGHRS and CDR2 is YFSETQ. V lost 4 bases to trimming and J lost 4 bases, with 15 bases between them. This CDR3 spans 15 amino acids. The CDR3 protein is CASSPGRTDGNTIYF. The CDR3 DNA reads as TGCGCCAGCAGCCCTGGGAGGACGGACGGAAACACCATATATTTT.

This clone was counted a few times. The rearrangement uses TRBV29-1 and TRBJ2-7; D might be TRBD2 (6 bases). V shed 2 bases and J shed 4 bases, with 9 bases lying between them. The CDR3 length is 12 residues. Germline lookup yields CDR1 SQVTM and CDR2 ANQGSEA. The CDR3 sequence is CSVEIGTYEQYF. CDR3 in DNA: TGCAGCGTTGAAATCGGGACTTACGAGCAGTACTTC.

To note about this clone: An end of the junction differs from the germline gene, which may be a read error. The same CDR3 arises from other DNA sequences in this sample as well. The V gene is TRBV9, the J gene TRBJ1-1, with a possible D match to TRBD1 (6 bases). The germline V gene encodes CDR1 SGDLS and CDR2 YYNGEE. The CDR3 is 12 residues long. In nucleotides, the CDR3 is TGTGCCAGCAGCGTAGGGGACACCGAAGCTTTCTTT. It is translated as CASSVGDTEAFF.

This clone was observed once. The chain links TRBV4-1 to TRBJ2-3; D unresolved. V was pared by 1 base and J by 0 bases, with 5 bases between. Germline lookup yields CDR1 MGHRA and CDR2 YSYEKL. The CDR3 is made up of 14 amino acids. CDR3 nucleotide sequence: TGCGCCAGCAGCCAAGTGGGCAGCACAGATACGCAGTATTTT. This translates into CASSQVGSTDTQYF.